Listed below are T cell receptor beta chains from one sample, sequenced in a study of T cells in Graves' hyperthyroidism and ophthalmopathy. TCRdb used MiXCR to reprocess the multiplex PCR reads, holding one entry per CDR3 protein. The table has around 200,000 distinct CDR3 sequences, over 15% seen once. Sequencing input: blood. These receptors originate from a woman in her fifties or sixties with Graves' hyperthyroidism. Each CDR3 is given with its conserved first and last residue. The D gene is left open where the match is weak. Only some rows state a clone size, as once, few, many or a class for expanded clones.

j_gene | v_gene | d_gene | abundance | CDR3aa | CDR3nt
TRBJ1-1 | TRBV12-3/TRBV12-4 | . | . | CASSFGTAPEAFF | TGTGCCAGCAGTTTTGGTACGGCCCCTGAAGCTTTCTTT
TRBJ2-2 | TRBV6-1 | TRBD2 | many | CASRARNRGGIGELFF | TGTGCCAGCAGGGCCCGTAATCGGGGGGGGATCGGGGAGCTGTTTTTT
TRBJ1-1 | TRBV18 | . | few | CASSREQGPFSTEAFF | TGTGCCAGCTCGCGAGAACAGGGCCCCTTTAGCACTGAAGCTTTCTTT
TRBJ1-2 | TRBV6-1 | TRBD1 | many | CASTPTGASYGYTF | TGTGCCAGCACCCCGACAGGGGCGAGCTATGGCTACACCTTC
TRBJ1-1 | TRBV9 | . | few | CASSVDLQGEAFF | TGTGCCAGCAGCGTAGATTTGCAGGGTGAAGCTTTCTTT
TRBJ1-1 | TRBV3-1 | . | . | CASSQGAVTEAFF | TGTGCCAGCAGCCAAGGGGCTGTCACTGAAGCTTTCTTT
TRBJ2-7 | TRBV3-1 | TRBD2 | few | CASSQDREGELEQYF | TGTGCCAGCAGCCAAGATCGGGAGGGAGAATTAGAGCAGTACTTC
TRBJ2-5 | TRBV9 | TRBD1 | . | CASSLEGAVQGETQYF | TGTGCCAGCAGCTTAGAGGGGGCAGTCCAGGGGGAGACCCAGTACTTC
TRBJ2-7 | TRBV27 | TRBD2 | many | CASSLRRGGTYEQYF | TGTGCCAGCAGTTTACGGCGGGGGGGCACCTACGAGCAGTACTTC
TRBJ1-5 | TRBV2 | TRBD1 | many | CASRDGTVLGQPQHF | TGTGCCAGCAGGGACGGGACAGTACTCGGTCAGCCCCAGCATTTT
TRBJ2-2 | TRBV12-3/TRBV12-4 | TRBD1 | many | CASRPRGPSNTGELFF | TGTGCCAGCAGGCCAAGGGGGCCGTCGAACACCGGGGAGCTGTTTTTT
TRBJ2-1 | TRBV3-1 | TRBD2 | few | CASSLGGTRAYNEQFF | TGTGCCAGCAGCCTAGGAGGGACTAGAGCTTACAATGAGCAGTTCTTC
TRBJ2-3 | TRBV28 | . | many | CASRPLVVGSADTQYF | TGTGCCAGCAGGCCTCTAGTAGTGGGGAGCGCAGATACGCAGTATTTT
TRBJ2-3 | TRBV15 | . | many | CATSREAGARTDTQYF | TGTGCCACCAGCAGAGAGGCGGGGGCCCGCACAGATACGCAGTATTTT
TRBJ2-1 | TRBV15 | . | . | CATSRDGESYNEQFF | TGTGCCACCAGCAGAGACGGCGAATCCTACAATGAGCAGTTCTTC
TRBJ2-7 | TRBV18 | TRBD1 | . | CASSPRRDRTYEQYF | TGTGCCAGCTCCCCCCGACGGGACAGAACCTACGAGCAGTACTTC
TRBJ1-3 | TRBV13 | . | many | CASSLQGPDTQNTIYF | TGTGCCAGCAGCTTACAGGGGCCCGATACCCAAAACACCATATATTTT
TRBJ1-1 | TRBV6-2/TRBV6-3 | . | many | CASSSFVDVDEAFF | TGTGCCAGCAGTTCCTTCGTCGACGTAGATGAAGCTTTCTTT
TRBJ2-7 | TRBV28 | . | many | CASSPFYRAKEQYF | TGTGCCAGCAGCCCTTTCTACCGGGCAAAGGAGCAGTACTTC